The 10 T cell receptor beta chains below all came from one sample that was sequenced in a study of OX40 agonist ivuxolimab in advanced cancers. Repertoires were generated with immunoSEQ multiplex PCR, while TCRdb's copy carries only in-frame clones and drops some. Of about 46,000 clones in the sample, roughly 88% were seen once. The sequencing here drew on CD4+ or CD8+ T cells sorted from blood, taken in a trial of the OX40 agonist ivuxolimab. Receptor source: an adult with an advanced solid tumor such as melanoma, head and neck, liver or kidney cancer.

This clone was detected only once. V usage is TRBV5-8 and J usage is TRBJ1-1; tentative D call: TRBD1 (6 bases). V gave up 1 base and J gave up 0 bases, with 13 bases separating them. The CDR3 is made up of 16 amino acids. Germline V gene lookup returns CDR1 SGHTS and CDR2 YDEGEE. In DNA, the CDR3 is TGTGCCAGCAGCTTGTTCCAGGGGATTCTGAACACTGAAGCTTTCTTT. Translated: CASSLFQGILNTEAFF. Combining the CDR3 with reference TRBV5-8 and TRBJ1-1 gives the whole variable domain EAGVTQSPTHLIKTRGQQATLRCSPISGHTSVYWYQQALGLGLQFLLWYDEGEERNRGNFPPRFSGRQFPNYSSELNVNALELEDSALYLCASSLFQGILNTEAFFGQGTRLTVV.

There are a few counts of this clone. The chain employs TRBV28 and TRBJ1-1, with TRBD1 identical over 7 bases. The germline gives CDR1 MDHEN, CDR2 SYDVKM. This CDR3 has 14 amino acids. With 5 bases clipped from V and 4 bases from J, the junction kept 7 bases outside the gene matches. CDR3 region: CASSLDRAVTEAFF. As DNA, the CDR3 is TGTGCCAGCAGTCTAGACAGGGCGGTCACTGAAGCTTTCTTT. Full variable domain (outside the CDR3, taken from reference TRBV28 and TRBJ1-1): DVKVTQSSRYLVKRTGEKVFLECVQDMDHENMFWYRQDPGLGLRLIYFSYDVKMKEKGDIPEGYSVSREKKERFSLILESASTNQTSMYLCASSLDRAVTEAFFGQGTRLTVV.

V gene TRBV2 combines with J gene TRBJ2-1; D is uncertain. The V end lost 1 base, the J end lost 0 bases, and 19 bases lay between the germline ends. The CDR3 runs 19 residues. Germline lookup yields CDR1 SNHLY and CDR2 FYNNEI. DNA of the CDR3: TGTGCCAGCAGTGAAGTTCGGACCGGCCTGCTTAGCTCCTACAATGAGCAGTTCTTC. Translating it yields CASSEVRTGLLSSYNEQFF.

This clone showed up just a few times. This CDR3 reads CASSVEPGTEAFF. CDR3 DNA: TGTGCCAGCAGCGTAGAGCCGGGCACTGAAGCTTTCTTT. The chain uses TRBV9 and TRBJ1-1; D ambiguous. Looked up from germline, CDR1 is SGDLS and CDR2 is YYNGEE. The CDR3 sequence is 13 residues long. Between the trimmed V and J ends, which lost 0 bases and 4 bases, there was a span of 7 bases.

This chain joins TRBV10-3 and TRBJ2-4; the D gene is possibly TRBD2 (5 bases). Trimming removed 5 bases from V and 5 bases from J, with 16 bases in between. In germline, CDR1 is ENHRY, CDR2 SYGVKD. The CDR3 runs 15 residues. The CDR3, as DNA: TGTGCCATCAGTCTAACAGCCGGAGGTGAAAACATTCAGTACTTC. It translates to CAISLTAGGENIQYF.

This clone was seen only once. V and J are TRBV27 and TRBJ2-7; a weak D match, TRBD2 (6 bases). Trimming cost V 5 bases and J 1 base, with 12 bases left between them. The CDR3 totals 14 residues. CDR1 is MNHEY and CDR2 is SMNVEV in the germline V gene (reference sequence). The CDR3 reads CASSPRDFSYEQYF. The DNA of the CDR3 is TGTGCCAGCAGTCCCCGGGACTTTTCCTACGAGCAGTACTTC.

The V and J genes are TRBV30 and TRBJ1-3; D is ambiguous. Germline CDR1 and CDR2: GTSNPN and SVGIG (reference sequence). Trimming shortened V by 1 base and J by 0 bases, and 10 bases separated the two germline ends. CDR3 length: 15 amino acids. The CDR3 is CAWSDKQSSGNTIYF. The CDR3 bases are TGTGCCTGGAGTGACAAACAGAGCTCTGGAAACACCATATATTTT.

The genes are TRBV7-8 and TRBJ2-1; TRBD2 agrees at 8 bases. With V trimmed by 4 bases and J by 0 bases, 20 bases remained unmatched. CDR1 and CDR2 (germline): SGHVS, FQNEAQ. This CDR3 region has 21 residues. The DNA of the CDR3 is TGTGCCAGCAGCTGGGGGGGACTAGTTACTAGCCAACCGAGCTCCTACAATGAGCAGTTCTTC. Translated, it gives CASSWGGLVTSQPSSYNEQFF.

The V gene is TRBV7-2, the J gene TRBJ2-7; TRBD1 matches 7 bases. Unmatched junction bases numbered 21, after V lost 4 bases and J lost 9 bases. The CDR3 extends over 17 amino acids. Germline V gives CDR1 SGHTA, CDR2 FQGNSA. CDR3 sequence: CASSSPGGTGVMKWQYF. The CDR3 DNA is TGTGCCAGCAGCTCCCCCGGAGGTACAGGGGTAATGAAGTGGCAGTACTTC.

The chain couples TRBV6-1 to TRBJ2-5; no reliable D call. The V end was cut by 2 bases, the J end by 1 base, with 8 bases between. This CDR3 is built from 14 residues. CDR1 and CDR2 (germline): MNHNS, SASEGT. CDR3 nucleotides: TGTGCCAGCAGTGAATGGCGCCCCCAAGAGACCCAGTACTTC. Its translation is CASSEWRPQETQYF.